This is a list of T cell receptor beta chains from one sample in a study of T cell repertoires in aging, cancer and after chemotherapy. TCRdb processed the multiplex PCR reads anew with MiXCR; each CDR3 protein has one entry. Of over 4,500 distinct CDR3 sequences in the sample, 25% to 30% were seen once. The specimen was blood. The receptors stem from a human donor in good health. Each CDR3 is given with its conserved first and last residue. D genes are given only for firm matches. The size of a clone is reported for some rows only, either as once, few or many, or as a class for expanded clones.

>TRBJ1-1|NA|NA|TRBV6-1|14
CASSEYHRNTEAFF
TGTGCCAGCAGTGAATATCACAGGAACACTGAAGCTTTCTTT
>TRBJ2-6|medium-sized|NA|TRBV18|14
CASSPQAGANVLTF
TGTGCCAGCTCACCCCAGGCTGGGGCCAACGTCCTGACTTTC
>TRBJ1-4|NA|NA|TRBV28|14
CASSFGLTNEKLFF
TGTGCCAGCAGTTTCGGCCTTACTAATGAAAAACTGTTTTTT
>TRBJ1-2|medium-sized|NA|TRBV19|13
CASSIMAAYGYTF
TGTGCCAGTAGTATTATGGCAGCCTATGGCTACACCTTC
>TRBJ1-2|few|NA|TRBV20-1|13
CSAPLDINYGYTF
TGCAGTGCCCCTCTCGATATAAACTATGGCTACACCTTC
>TRBJ1-4|NA|TRBD1|TRBV28|14
CASRRDSLNEKLFF
TGTGCCAGCCGGAGGGACAGTCTTAATGAAAAACTGTTTTTT
>TRBJ1-1|NA|NA|TRBV20-1|13
CSARDGLNTEAFF
TGCAGTGCGAGGGACGGCCTGAACACTGAAGCTTTCTTT
>TRBJ2-3|medium-sized|NA|TRBV13|14
CASAAGPSTDTQYF
TGTGCCAGCGCGGCGGGGCCTAGCACAGATACGCAGTATTTT
>TRBJ2-5|medium-sized|NA|TRBV6-1|15
CASSGPGRKQETQYF
TGTGCCAGCAGTGGTCCGGGACGCAAACAAGAGACCCAGTACTTC
>TRBJ1-5|NA|NA|TRBV7-9|14
CASSLYGAGQPQHF
TGTGCCAGCAGCTTGTATGGGGCCGGGCAGCCCCAGCATTTT
>TRBJ2-2|medium-sized|TRBD1|TRBV6-6|19
CASSYSVGQAILNTGELFF
TGTGCCAGCAGTTACTCGGTTGGACAGGCGATTTTAAACACCGGGGAGCTGTTTTTT
>TRBJ2-2|medium-sized|NA|TRBV29-1|16
CSVDELSPRGTGELFF
TGCAGCGTTGATGAACTCTCCCCGAGGGGCACCGGGGAGCTGTTTTTT
>TRBJ2-1|few|NA|TRBV5-1|13
CASSLATVNEQFF
TGCGCCAGCAGCTTGGCGACGGTGAATGAGCAGTTCTTC
>TRBJ1-2|few|NA|TRBV5-4|13
CASSSGSTDGYTF
TGTGCCAGCAGCTCCGGGTCAACAGATGGCTACACCTTC
>TRBJ2-7|few|NA|TRBV5-1|15
CASSLARGSNYEQYF
TGCGCCAGCAGCTTGGCCCGGGGCAGCAATTACGAGCAGTACTTC
>TRBJ2-3|NA|TRBD1|TRBV27|14
CASSRDSGTYTQYF
TGTGCCAGCAGTCGGGACAGTGGCACATATACGCAGTATTTT
>TRBJ1-1|NA|NA|TRBV6-5|12
CASSYSGAAFFF
TGTGCCAGCAGTTACTCAGGGGCAGCTTTTTTCTTT
>TRBJ1-5|medium-sized|TRBD1|TRBV15|14
CATSRDRGGQPQHF
TGTGCCACCAGCAGGGACAGGGGTGGTCAGCCCCAGCATTTT
>TRBJ2-5|NA|TRBD2|TRBV5-1|15
CASSSSTSGEDTQYF
TGCGCCAGCAGCTCATCGACTAGCGGGGAAGATACCCAGTACTTC
>TRBJ2-2|few|TRBD1|TRBV4-2|17
CASSQTGTGWNTGELFF
TGCGCCAGCAGCCAGACCGGGACAGGGTGGAACACCGGGGAGCTGTTTTTT
>TRBJ2-3|NA|TRBD2|TRBV20-1|17
CSARGPRGGGRTDTQYF
TGCAGTGCTAGAGGGCCGCGCGGGGGGGGGCGGACAGATACGCAGTATTTT
>TRBJ1-2|medium-sized|NA|TRBV19|14
CASSRDTPNYGYTF
TGTGCCAGTAGTCGAGACACACCTAACTATGGCTACACCTTC
>TRBJ1-2|NA|TRBD1|TRBV7-9|12
CASSLTGDGFTF
TGTGCCAGCAGCTTAACAGGGGATGGCTTCACCTTC
>TRBJ1-2|NA|TRBD1|TRBV6-5|15
CASSYYKDRVYGYTF
TGTGCCAGCAGTTACTATAAAGACAGGGTCTATGGCTACACCTTC
>TRBJ2-7|medium-sized|NA|TRBV19|12
CASSIERGPQYF
TGTGCCAGTAGTATAGAGCGGGGGCCGCAGTACTTC
>TRBJ1-4|medium-sized|NA|TRBV19|17
CASSDYSTPGTNEKLFF
TGTGCCAGTAGTGATTACAGTACACCCGGGACTAATGAAAAACTGTTTTTT
>TRBJ1-1|few|TRBD1|TRBV4-2|15
CASSQGQGVNTEAFF
TGTGCCAGCAGCCAAGGACAGGGGGTGAACACTGAAGCTTTCTTT